The 15 T cell receptor beta chains in this list originate from one sample, sequenced in a study of CD8+CD57+ T cells in acquired aplastic anemia. Both TCR beta VDJ combination and CDR3 sequence profiling were carried out. Genomic DNA was the template for this profiling. One entry per CDR3 protein, called by TCRdb with MiXCR from the reads. The data show hundreds of thousands of distinct CDR3 sequences, about 70% seen once. Material for sequencing was sorted CD4+, CD8+, or CD8+CD57+ T cells (not recorded which) from PBMCs. The source is a human donor in good health, serving as a control.

This clonotype was counted many times. This rearrangement joins TRBV6-5 to TRBJ2-5; tentative D call: TRBD1 (6 bases). Trimming stripped 10 bases from V and 1 base from J, with 16 bases between. The CDR3 is 14 residues long. The germline V gene has CDR1 MNHEY and CDR2 SVGAGI. DNA of the CDR3: TGTGCCACAGTGGAGGACAGATTCCAAGAGACCCAGTACTTC. The encoded protein is CATVEDRFQETQYF.

As to this clonotype: The missing conserved phenylalanine or tryptophan at the end of this CDR3 makes a read error likely. Because the CDR3's place on the DNA is in doubt, the DNA is left out and the CDR3 is given as listed by TCRdb. The chain uses TRBV9 and TRBJ1-5; no check of the table's D call, TRBD1, against the DNA was made. A total of 13 residues make up the CDR3, ends included. CDR1 is SGDLS, CDR2 YYNGEE, per germline. Here the CDR3 reads CASSVAGGPQETL.

Concerning this clonotype: The junction shows a germline mismatch at one end, possibly a read error. The chain recombines TRBV9 with TRBJ2-7; the match to TRBD1 covers 11 bases. CDR1 is SGDLS and CDR2 is YYNGEE in the germline V gene. This CDR3 is 14 amino acids long. The CDR3 DNA reads TGTGCCAGCAGCGCGACTGGACAGGGGGCTAACAATGACTTC. Amino acids: CASSATGQGANNDF.

The table lists this clonotype with a few counts. V gene TRBV10-2 combines with J gene TRBJ2-7; TRBD1 matches 7 bases. V gave up 3 bases and J gave up 2 bases; unmatched junction bases: 4. The CDR3 sequence is 14 residues long. Germline V CDR1 and CDR2: WSHSY, SAAADI. Here the CDR3 reads CASSDLRGTYEQYF. CDR3 nucleotide sequence: TGCGCCAGCAGTGACCTCAGGGGGACCTACGAGCAGTACTTC.

This clonotype occurred once. The V gene is TRBV6-1, the J gene TRBJ2-7, with 8 nucleotides matching TRBD1. CDR1 and CDR2 from the germline V gene are MNHNS and SASEGT. J lost 6 bases, V lost 7 bases, and 11 bases had no gene match. The CDR3 has 14 residues. The CDR3 region is CASIGGTGFREQYF. CDR3 DNA: TGTGCCAGCATTGGTGGGACAGGTTTCCGCGAGCAGTACTTC.

V and J are TRBV12-3 or TRBV12-4 and TRBJ1-5; D is uncertain. CDR3 size: 15 residues. V dropped 6 bases and J dropped 0 bases, with 12 bases sitting between them. The CDR3 bases are TGTGCCAGCAGATCGTGGACCTATAGCAATCAGCCCCAGCATTTT. It encodes CASRSWTYSNQPQHF.

The J gene is TRBJ2-7, the V gene TRBV6-6, with a tentative D call TRBD1 (5 bases). There are 16 residues in the CDR3. Germline loops: CDR1 MNHNY, CDR2 SVGAGI (reference sequence). CDR3 sequence: CADSESRLSGSYEQYF. DNA for the CDR3: TGTGCAGACAGTGAGTCGCGGCTATCGGGTTCCTACGAGCAGTACTTC.

The table lists this clonotype with many counts. The chain is built from TRBV7-2 and TRBJ2-2, with TRBD1 matching over 9 bases. J lost 1 base, V lost 5 bases, and 2 bases had no gene match. Looked up from germline, CDR1 is SGHTA and CDR2 is FQGNSA. The CDR3 contains 15 residues. The CDR3: CASSTGQGNTGELFF. The DNA for the CDR3 is TGTGCCAGCAGCACGGGACAGGGGAACACCGGGGAGCTGTTTTTT. Full variable domain (outside the CDR3, taken from reference TRBV7-2 and TRBJ2-2): GAGVSQSPSNKVTEKGKDVELRCDPISGHTALYWYRQSLGQGLEFLIYFQGNSAPDKSGLPSDRFSAERTGGSVSTLTIQRTQQEDSAVYLCASSTGQGNTGELFFGEGSRLTVL.

V gene TRBV7-2 combines with J gene TRBJ1-2, with D maybe TRBD1 (5 bases). The V end lost 7 bases, the J end lost 6 bases, and 21 bases lay between the germline ends. The CDR3 has 15 residues. Germline CDR1 SGHTA, CDR2 FQGNSA. The CDR3 reads CASTQRQGWLDGYTF. The CDR3 nucleotides read TGTGCCAGCACCCAACGGCAGGGTTGGTTGGATGGCTACACCTTC. Looking up the rest from reference TRBV7-2 and TRBJ1-2 gives the full variable domain: GAGVSQSPSNKVTEKGKDVELRCDPISGHTALYWYRQSLGQGLEFLIYFQGNSAPDKSGLPSDRFSAERTGGSVSTLTIQRTQQEDSAVYLCASTQRQGWLDGYTFGSGTRLTVV.

Comment on this clonotype: At one end, the junction sequence differs from germline, possibly due to a read error. The chain is built from TRBV10-3 and TRBJ1-2, with 8 bases identical to TRBD1. The CDR3 sequence is 13 residues long. Germline V gives CDR1 ENHRY, CDR2 SYGVKD. The CDR3: CASSDTTGDDSTF. In DNA form, the CDR3 reads TGTGCCAGCAGTGATACGACAGGGGATGATTCAACCTTC.

In the case of this clonotype: In this CDR3 the conserved last residue, phenylalanine or tryptophan, is missing, so a read error is likely. Because the CDR3's place on the DNA is in doubt, the DNA is left out and the CDR3 is given as listed by TCRdb. The genes are TRBV15 and TRBJ2-1. The germline V gene encodes CDR1 LNHNV and CDR2 YYDKDF (reference sequence). Counting both end residues, the CDR3 totals 13 amino acids. CDR3 protein: CASSPTPRPLWFY.

On this clonotype itself: An end of the junction does not agree with germline; a read error may underlie this. The rearrangement uses TRBV7-3 and TRBJ1-4; perhaps TRBD1 as D (5 bases). CDR3 length: 15 amino acids. Germline V lookup: CDR1 SGHTA, CDR2 FQGTGA. The CDR3 region is CASSVGTWGLQKRFF. The CDR3 DNA reads as TGTGCCAGCAGCGTAGGGACGTGGGGCCTTCAAAAACGGTTTTTT.

The chain carries TRBV2 and TRBJ2-5; the D gene is possibly TRBD1 (5 bases). TRBJ1-2 matches the DNA end more closely, so the J call is doubtful. Germline-derived CDR1 and CDR2 are SNHLY and FYNNEI. This CDR3 contains 15 residues. The CDR3 protein is CASSVDRGRGYGYTF. In DNA, the CDR3 is TGTGCCAGCAGTGTAGATAGGGGACGAGGCTATGGCTACACCTTC.

Turning to this clonotype: Being one base from a much bigger clone, this may be a read error. The chain joins TRBV7-9 to TRBJ1-5; D is unresolved. The DNA matches TRBJ2-4 better at its end, which makes the J call doubtful. This CDR3 has 13 residues. CDR1 SEHNR and CDR2 FQNEAQ come from the germline V gene (reference sequence). The CDR3 nucleotides read TGTGCCAGCAGCTCAGGCATCTCAAACATTCAGTACTTC. Translating gives CASSSGISNIQYF.

This clonotype came up many times. The rearrangement links TRBV12-3 or TRBV12-4 to TRBJ2-3; D is undetermined. This CDR3 is built from 13 residues. Trimming removed 6 bases at V and 1 base at J, with 8 bases between. The CDR3 region has the DNA TGTGCCAGCAGGTCCCAGGGCACAGATACGCAGTATTTT. Its translation: CASRSQGTDTQYF.